This T cell receptor beta chain comes out of a study of blood T cell repertoires in COVID-19. Study in general: Collection of acute and convalescent COVID-19 samples took place in the United States, Italy and Spain.

This CDR3 region has 14 residues. CDR1 and CDR2 from the germline V gene are SGHRS and YFSETQ. J was trimmed by 5 bases and V by 5 bases; bases with no gene match: 5. Data came from immunoSEQ multiplex PCR; TCRdb stores just in-frame clones and leaves some out. Altogether about 230,000 clones are present, roughly 80% being singletons, with the ten largest covering less than 7.5%. The rearrangement links TRBV5-1 to TRBJ2-7; 12 positions agree with TRBD2. The sequenced sample was peripheral blood. The origin of this receptor is a woman between 45 and 60 years old with acute or convalescent COVID-19. The CDR3, as DNA: TGCGCCAGCAGGACTAGCGGGAGATCCCACGAGCAGTACTTC. Residues: CASRTSGRSHEQYF. The whole variable domain, remainder taken from reference TRBV5-1 and TRBJ2-7, is KAGVTQTPRYLIKTRGQQVTLSCSPISGHRSVSWYQQTPGQGLQFLFEYFSETQRNKGNFPGRFSGRQFSNSRSEMNVSTLELGDSALYLCASRTSGRSHEQYFGPGTRLTVT.